This T cell receptor (beta chain) was identified in a study of cytomegalovirus exposure and HLA in healthy donors. For the study at large: Out of around 360 genotyped donors, about 80% belonged to the Caucasian-associated ancestry cluster. Broader study findings: Compared with the roughly 700-donor mean, an Asian-associated ancestry cluster reportedly had fewer N-insertions, according to a later analysis. Analyzed later, association rates of TCRs varied across HLA loci, with DRB1 most and HLA-C fewest. Within the data, a cluster of highly shared sequence variants was likely a sequencing artifact.

Germline V gene sequence: CDR1 MDHEN, CDR2 SYDVKM. V was clipped by 2 bases and J by 0 bases, with 8 bases between them. The CDR3 has 14 residues. Concerning this clone itself: What it recognizes is unknown.

The PCR used 60 Vbeta and 13 Jbeta primers. Libraries were prepared by immunoSEQ multiplex PCR; TCRdb keeps only in-frame clonotypes and omits some of them. Of roughly 200,000 clones in the sample, about 69% were seen once. The sample consisted of PBMCs. This chain uses TRBV28 with TRBJ2-7; D remains ambiguous. The clonotype was recovered from a male donor in good health and CMV-seronegative. The CDR3 protein is CASSLGRFSYEQYF. CDR3 DNA sequence: TGTGCCAGCAGTTTAGGCCGCTTCTCCTACGAGCAGTACTTC.